This TCR beta chain was sequenced in a study of high-grade serous ovarian cancer treatment subgroups. Study information: Mean per sample: about 14,000 reads, some 7,500 unique TCR beta rearrangements.

Overall study results and limits: Different patients shared almost no repertoire; same-patient tumors shared roughly 0.1 to 0.8. CDR1 and CDR2 were left unanalyzed; analyses focused on CDR3. TCR clonal relatedness correlated positively with neoantigen level.

With respect to this clone: The target antigen is unknown.

TCRdb's table, derived via immunoSEQ multiplex PCR, lists solely in-frame clones and lacks some. The sample shows about 33,000 clones, about 79% of them seen only once. Per the germline V gene, CDR1 is GTSNPN and CDR2 is SVGIG (reference sequence). With 1 base clipped from V and 0 bases from J, the junction kept 12 bases outside the gene matches. The length of the CDR3 is 19 residues. The tumor samples were collected prior to definitive surgery or chemotherapy. This chain links TRBV30 with TRBJ2-3; 11 nucleotides match TRBD1. The clonotype comes from a human donor with high-grade serous ovarian cancer. Sequencing was carried out using tumor tissue. CDR3 bases: TGTGCCTGGAGTGCAACCCGGGACAGGGGGAAGACTAGCACAGATACGCAGTATTTT. Residues: CAWSATRDRGKTSTDTQYF. The variable domain in full, with the rest retrieved from reference TRBV30 and TRBJ2-3, is SQTIHQWPATLVQPVGSPLSLECTVEGTSNPNLYWYRQAAGRGLQLLFYSVGIGQISSEVPQNLSASRPQDRQFILSSKKLLLSDSGFYLCAWSATRDRGKTSTDTQYFGPGTRLTVL.